This T cell receptor (beta chain) was sequenced during a study of cytomegalovirus exposure and HLA in healthy donors. This clone came up a few times. Germline V gene lookup returns CDR1 LGHNT and CDR2 FRNRAP. The V end was cut by 3 bases, the J end by 2 bases, with 12 bases between. There are 15 residues in the CDR3. PCR used 60 Vbeta primers and 13 Jbeta primers. The method was immunoSEQ multiplex PCR; TCRdb's version includes in-frame clones alone and lacks a portion of them. The table has 100,000 or so clones, around three quarters seen once. The sequence derives from a man between 25 and 39 years old in good health and CMV-seropositive. The sample was PBMCs. The genes are TRBV12-5 and TRBJ2-3; D possibly corresponds to TRBD1 (6 bases). This CDR3 reads CASGFSGQYTDTQYF. The DNA for the CDR3 is TGTGCTAGTGGTTTTTCGGGACAATACACAGATACGCAGTATTTT.